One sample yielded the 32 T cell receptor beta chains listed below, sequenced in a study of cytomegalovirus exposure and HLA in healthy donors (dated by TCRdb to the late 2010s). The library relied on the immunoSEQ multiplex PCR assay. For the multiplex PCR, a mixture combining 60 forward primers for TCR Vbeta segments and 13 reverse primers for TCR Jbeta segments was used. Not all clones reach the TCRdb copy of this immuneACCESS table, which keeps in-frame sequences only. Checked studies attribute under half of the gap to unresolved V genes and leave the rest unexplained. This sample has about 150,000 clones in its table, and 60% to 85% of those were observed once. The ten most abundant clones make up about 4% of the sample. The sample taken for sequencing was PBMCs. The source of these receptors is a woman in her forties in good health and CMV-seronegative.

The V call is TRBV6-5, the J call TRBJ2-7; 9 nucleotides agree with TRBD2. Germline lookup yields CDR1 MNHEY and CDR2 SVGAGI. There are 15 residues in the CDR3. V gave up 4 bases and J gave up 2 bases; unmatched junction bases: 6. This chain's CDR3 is CASSLGTSRTYEQYF. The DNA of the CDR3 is TGTGCCAGCAGTTTAGGGACTAGCCGCACCTACGAGCAGTACTTC.

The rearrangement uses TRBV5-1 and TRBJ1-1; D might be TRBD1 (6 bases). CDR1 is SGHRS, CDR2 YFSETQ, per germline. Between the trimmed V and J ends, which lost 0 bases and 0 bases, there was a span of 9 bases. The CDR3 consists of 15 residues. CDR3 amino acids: CASSLAGTLNTEAFF. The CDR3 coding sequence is TGCGCCAGCAGCTTGGCAGGGACATTGAACACTGAAGCTTTCTTT.

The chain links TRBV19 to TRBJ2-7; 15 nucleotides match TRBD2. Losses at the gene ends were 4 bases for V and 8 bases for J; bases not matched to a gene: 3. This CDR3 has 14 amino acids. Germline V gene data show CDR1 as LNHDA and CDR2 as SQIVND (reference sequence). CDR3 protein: CASSRTSGRAKQYF. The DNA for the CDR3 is TGTGCCAGTAGTAGGACTAGCGGGAGGGCCAAGCAGTACTTC.

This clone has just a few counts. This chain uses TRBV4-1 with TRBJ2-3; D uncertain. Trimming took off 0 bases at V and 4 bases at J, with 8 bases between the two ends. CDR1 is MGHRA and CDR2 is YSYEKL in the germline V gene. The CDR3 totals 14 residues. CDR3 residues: CASSQDPGSDTQYF. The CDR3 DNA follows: TGCGCCAGCAGCCAAGATCCTGGCTCAGATACGCAGTATTTT.

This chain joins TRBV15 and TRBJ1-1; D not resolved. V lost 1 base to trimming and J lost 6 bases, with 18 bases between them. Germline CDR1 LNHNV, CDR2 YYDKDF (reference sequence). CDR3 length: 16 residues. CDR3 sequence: CATSRAVTARRAEAFF. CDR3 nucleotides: TGTGCCACCAGCAGAGCTGTCACAGCCCGGAGGGCTGAAGCTTTCTTT.

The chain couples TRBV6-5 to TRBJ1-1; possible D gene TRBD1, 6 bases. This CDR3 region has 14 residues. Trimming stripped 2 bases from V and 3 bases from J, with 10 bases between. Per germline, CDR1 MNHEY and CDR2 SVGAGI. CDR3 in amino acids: CASSYNEGDTEAFF. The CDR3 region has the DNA TGTGCCAGCAGTTACAACGAGGGGGACACTGAAGCTTTCTTT.

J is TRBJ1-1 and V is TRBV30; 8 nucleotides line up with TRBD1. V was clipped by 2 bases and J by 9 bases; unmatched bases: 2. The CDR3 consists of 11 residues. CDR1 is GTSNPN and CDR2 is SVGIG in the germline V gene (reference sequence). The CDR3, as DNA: TGTGCCTGGAGTACAGGGGGGAAAGCTTTCTTT. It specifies CAWSTGGKAFF.

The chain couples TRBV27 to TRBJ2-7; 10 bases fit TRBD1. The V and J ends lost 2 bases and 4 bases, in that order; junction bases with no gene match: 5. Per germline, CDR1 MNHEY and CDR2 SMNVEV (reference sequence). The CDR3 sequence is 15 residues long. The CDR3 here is CASSLRGQGLYEQYF. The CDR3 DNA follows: TGTGCCAGCAGTTTAAGGGGACAGGGGCTGTACGAGCAGTACTTC.

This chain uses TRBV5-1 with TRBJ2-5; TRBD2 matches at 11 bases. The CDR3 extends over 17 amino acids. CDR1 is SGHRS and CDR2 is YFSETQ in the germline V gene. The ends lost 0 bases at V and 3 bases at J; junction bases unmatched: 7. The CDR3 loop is CASSLEVGLAVEETQYF. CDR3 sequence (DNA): TGCGCCAGCAGCTTGGAGGTGGGACTAGCGGTGGAAGAGACCCAGTACTTC.

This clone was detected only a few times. CDR3 sequence: CASSALTGSTDTQYF. CDR3 DNA: TGTGCCAGCAGTGCCCTGACAGGTTCTACAGATACGCAGTATTTT. The chain combines TRBV6-4 with TRBJ2-3, with D perhaps TRBD1 (6 bases). This CDR3 has 15 amino acids. The germline V gene has CDR1 MRHNA and CDR2 SNTAGT. V lost 4 bases to trimming and J lost 3 bases, with 14 bases between them.

The CDR3 DNA reads TGTGCCAGCAGTTTTGCCGGACAAGACTATGGCTACACCTTC. As protein: CASSFAGQDYGYTF. The V and J genes are TRBV6-6 and TRBJ1-2; tentative D call: TRBD1 (5 bases). V lost 4 bases and J lost 3, with 12 bases in between. Germline V gene sequence: CDR1 MNHNY, CDR2 SVGAGI (reference sequence). The CDR3 runs to 14 residues.

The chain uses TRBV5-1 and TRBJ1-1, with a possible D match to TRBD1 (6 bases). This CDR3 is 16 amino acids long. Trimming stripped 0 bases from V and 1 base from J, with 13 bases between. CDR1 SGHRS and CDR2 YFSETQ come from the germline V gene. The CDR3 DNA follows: TGCGCCAGCAGCTTGGGACCAGGGGCAGCGAACACTGAAGCTTTCTTT. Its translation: CASSLGPGAANTEAFF.

The CDR3 loop is CASSGLGGSRYNEQFF. In DNA form, the CDR3 reads TGTGCCAGCAGTGGCTTAGGCGGATCTCGCTACAATGAGCAGTTCTTC. The chain is built from TRBV27 and TRBJ2-1; no definite D call. V lost 5 bases, J lost 3 bases, and 17 bases lay in between. Looked up from germline, CDR1 is MNHEY and CDR2 is SMNVEV (reference sequence). This CDR3 region has 16 residues.

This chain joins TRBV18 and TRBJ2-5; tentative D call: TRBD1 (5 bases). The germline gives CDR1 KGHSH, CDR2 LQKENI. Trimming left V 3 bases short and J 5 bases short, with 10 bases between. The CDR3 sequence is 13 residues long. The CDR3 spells CASSPSGRETQYF. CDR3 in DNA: TGTGCCAGCTCACCCTCAGGGCGGGAGACCCAGTACTTC.

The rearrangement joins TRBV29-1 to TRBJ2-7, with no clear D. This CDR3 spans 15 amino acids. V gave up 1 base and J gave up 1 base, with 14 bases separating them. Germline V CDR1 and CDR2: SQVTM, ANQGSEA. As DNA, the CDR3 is TGCAGCGTTGAAGTCCTGGCGGTTAGGTCCTACGAGCAGTACTTC. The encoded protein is CSVEVLAVRSYEQYF.

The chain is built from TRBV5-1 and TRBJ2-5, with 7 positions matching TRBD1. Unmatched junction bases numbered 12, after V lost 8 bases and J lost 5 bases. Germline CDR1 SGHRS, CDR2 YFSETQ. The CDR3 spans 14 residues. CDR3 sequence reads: CASKLGTAQETQYF. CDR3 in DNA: TGCGCCAGTAAGCTGGGGACAGCCCAGGAGACCCAGTACTTC.

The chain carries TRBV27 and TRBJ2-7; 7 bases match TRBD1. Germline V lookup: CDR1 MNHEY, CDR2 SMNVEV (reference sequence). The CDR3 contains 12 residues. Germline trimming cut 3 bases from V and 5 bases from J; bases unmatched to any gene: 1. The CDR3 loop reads CASSFDRDEQYF. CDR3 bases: TGTGCCAGCAGTTTCGACAGGGACGAGCAGTACTTC.

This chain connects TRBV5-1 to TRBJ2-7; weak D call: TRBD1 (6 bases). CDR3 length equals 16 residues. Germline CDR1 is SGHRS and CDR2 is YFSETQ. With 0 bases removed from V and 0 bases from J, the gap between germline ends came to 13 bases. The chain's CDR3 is CASSLGLGDTSYEQYF. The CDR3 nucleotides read TGCGCCAGCAGCTTGGGGCTAGGGGACACCTCCTACGAGCAGTACTTC.

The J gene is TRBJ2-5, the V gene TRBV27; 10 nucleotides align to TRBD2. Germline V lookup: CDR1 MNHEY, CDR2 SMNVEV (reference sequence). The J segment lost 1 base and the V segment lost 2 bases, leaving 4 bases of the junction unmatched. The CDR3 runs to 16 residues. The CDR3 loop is CASSLLSGGIQETQYF. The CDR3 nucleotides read TGTGCCAGCAGTTTACTTAGCGGGGGGATCCAAGAGACCCAGTACTTC.

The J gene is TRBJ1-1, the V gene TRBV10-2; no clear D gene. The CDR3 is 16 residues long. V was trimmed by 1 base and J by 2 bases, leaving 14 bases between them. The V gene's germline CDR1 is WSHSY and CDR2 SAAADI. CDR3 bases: TGCGCCAGCAGTGAGTGGAGCAACCGGGGAAACACTGAAGCTTTCTTT. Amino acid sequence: CASSEWSNRGNTEAFF.

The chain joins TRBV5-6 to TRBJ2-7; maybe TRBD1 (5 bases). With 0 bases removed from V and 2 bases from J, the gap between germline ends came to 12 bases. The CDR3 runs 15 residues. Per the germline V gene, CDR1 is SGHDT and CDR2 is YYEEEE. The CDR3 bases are TGTGCCAGCAGCTTGGTAGGCCAGGGCGCCTACGAGCAGTACTTC. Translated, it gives CASSLVGQGAYEQYF.

CDR3 coding DNA: TGCAGTGCTATGGACAGGGGGCAGGCTTTCTTT. It codes for CSAMDRGQAFF. This rearrangement joins TRBV20-1 to TRBJ1-1; 11 bases agree with TRBD1. The CDR3 consists of 11 residues. Germline CDR1 reads DFQATT; CDR2 reads SNEGSKA (reference sequence). The J segment lost 11 bases and the V segment lost 4 bases, leaving 3 bases of the junction unmatched.

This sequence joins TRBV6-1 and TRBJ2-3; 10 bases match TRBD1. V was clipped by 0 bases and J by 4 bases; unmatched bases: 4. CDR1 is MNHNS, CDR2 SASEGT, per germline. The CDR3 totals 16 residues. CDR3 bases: TGTGCCAGCAGTGAAGCGACGGGACAGGGGTCAGATACGCAGTATTTT. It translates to CASSEATGQGSDTQYF.

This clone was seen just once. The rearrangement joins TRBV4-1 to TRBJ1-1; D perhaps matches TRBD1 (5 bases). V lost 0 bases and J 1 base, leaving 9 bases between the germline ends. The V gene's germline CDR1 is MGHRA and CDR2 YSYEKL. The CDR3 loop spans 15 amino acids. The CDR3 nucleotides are TGCGCCAGCAGCCAAGAAAGGACAAGGAACACTGAAGCTTTCTTT. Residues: CASSQERTRNTEAFF.

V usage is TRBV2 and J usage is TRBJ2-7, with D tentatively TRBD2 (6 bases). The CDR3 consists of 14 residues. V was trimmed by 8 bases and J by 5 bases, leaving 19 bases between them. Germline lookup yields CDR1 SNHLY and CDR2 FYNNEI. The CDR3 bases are TGTGCCAGCGGTTCCTTCGGGCAGCGGGACGAGCAGTACTTC. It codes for CASGSFGQRDEQYF.

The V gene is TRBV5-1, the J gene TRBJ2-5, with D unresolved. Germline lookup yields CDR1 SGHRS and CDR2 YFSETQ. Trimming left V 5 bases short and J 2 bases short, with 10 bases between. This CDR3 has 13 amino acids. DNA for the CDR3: TGCGCCAGCAGTCGACCAGGACAAGAGACCCAGTACTTC. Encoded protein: CASSRPGQETQYF.

The CDR3 is CASSSSLRSNTGELFF. CDR3 DNA sequence: TGTGCCAGCAGTAGTTCCTTAAGGAGTAACACCGGGGAGCTGTTTTTT. The chain has TRBV7-2 and TRBJ2-2; D remains unclear. Germline CDR1 reads SGHTA; CDR2 reads FQGNSA. V was pared by 6 bases and J by 2 bases, with 16 bases between. CDR3 size: 16 residues.

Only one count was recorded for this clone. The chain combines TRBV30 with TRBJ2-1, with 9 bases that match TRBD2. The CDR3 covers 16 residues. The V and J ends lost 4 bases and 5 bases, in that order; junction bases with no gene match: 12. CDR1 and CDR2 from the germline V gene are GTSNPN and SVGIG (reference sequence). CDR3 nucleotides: TGTGCCTGGACCGCTTATAGCGGGAGAAGGGACAATGAGCAGTTCTTC. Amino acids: CAWTAYSGRRDNEQFF. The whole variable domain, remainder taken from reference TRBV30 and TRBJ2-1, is SQTIHQWPATLVQPVGSPLSLECTVEGTSNPNLYWYRQAAGRGLQLLFYSVGIGQISSEVPQNLSASRPQDRQFILSSKKLLLSDSGFYLCAWTAYSGRRDNEQFFGPGTRLTVL.

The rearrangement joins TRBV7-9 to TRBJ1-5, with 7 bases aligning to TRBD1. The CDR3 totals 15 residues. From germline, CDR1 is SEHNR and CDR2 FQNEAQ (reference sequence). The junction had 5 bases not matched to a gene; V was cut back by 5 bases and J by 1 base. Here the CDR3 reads CASSPDRASNQPQHF. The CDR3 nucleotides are TGTGCCAGCAGCCCCGACAGGGCCAGCAATCAGCCCCAGCATTTT.

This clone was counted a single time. The CDR3 loop is CASSLVPYSPLHF. Written as DNA, the CDR3 is TGTGCCAGCAGTTTAGTCCCCTATTCACCCCTCCACTTT. This chain connects TRBV27 to TRBJ1-6; no clear D. The V gene lost 2 bases and the J gene lost 8 bases, with 7 bases spanning the gap. Germline CDR1 and CDR2: MNHEY and SMNVEV (reference sequence). The CDR3 loop spans 13 amino acids.

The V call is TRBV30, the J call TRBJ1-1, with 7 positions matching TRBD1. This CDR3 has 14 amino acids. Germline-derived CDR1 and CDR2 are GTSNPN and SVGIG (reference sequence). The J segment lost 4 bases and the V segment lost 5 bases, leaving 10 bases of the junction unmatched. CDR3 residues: CAWAKQGLVTEAFF. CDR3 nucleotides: TGTGCCTGGGCTAAACAGGGGTTGGTCACTGAAGCTTTCTTT.

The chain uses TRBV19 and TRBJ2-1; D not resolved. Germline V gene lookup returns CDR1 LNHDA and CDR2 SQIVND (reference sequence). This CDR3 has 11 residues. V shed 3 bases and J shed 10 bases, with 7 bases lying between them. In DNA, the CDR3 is TGTGCCAGTAGTATGGCCGAAGAGCAGTTCTTC. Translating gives CASSMAEEQFF.